The entry below gives a single TCR beta chain sequence along with its context. No antigen is known for it. As handled by the study authors: In the immunoSEQ data, sequences were junction-only and lacked quality scores, so filtering differed. Measured with immunoSEQ multiplex PCR; TCRdb has only the in-frame clones, and not every one. The D gene and trimming were derived from the DNA, and the V and J assignments and clone size from that table. Of about 990,000 clones in the sample, about four fifths were seen once. This record comes from a study of shared clonotypes between healthy human individuals. Study-wide context: Three plates each covered CD4 naive and memory; CD8 naive two, CD8 memory one.

Study-wide results and limits: Generation probability values for non-shared clonotypes were lower than those for clonotypes shared by all four donors. Among donors, clonotype sharing was expected to be affected by sequencing depth.

The receptor was derived from a man younger than 35 in good health. Some clones in this sample may be carry-over from other donors' samples. Sequenced input: memory CD4+ T cells from PBMCs. Specified subset: CD45RA-negative fraction.

This chain's CDR3 is CASSGRGGRRTEAFF. CDR3 nucleotides: TGTGCCAGCAGCGGCCGGGGAGGTAGGAGGACTGAAGCTTTCTTT. The chain employs TRBV9 and TRBJ1-1; D unresolved. The CDR3 is 15 residues long. Per germline, CDR1 SGDLS and CDR2 YYNGEE. Trimming pared 3 bases from V and 5 bases from J, leaving 17 bases between. The full variable domain, with the rest looked up from reference TRBV9 and TRBJ1-1, is DSGVTQTPKHLITATGQRVTLRCSPRSGDLSVYWYQQSLDQGLQFLIQYYNGEERAKGNILERFSAQQFPDLHSELNLSSLELGDSALYFCASSGRGGRRTEAFFGQGTRLTVV.